This T cell receptor beta chain appears in the sequencing data of a study of T cells in Graves' hyperthyroidism and ophthalmopathy. Study-level points and caveats: Most clonotypes expanded in thyroid above 0.001 were likewise present in blood. Patients with ophthalmopathy were separated from those with stable hyperthyroidism by a 13 V-J model.

CDR3 length: 14 amino acids. Germline V lookup: CDR1 SGDLS, CDR2 YYNGEE. V was trimmed by 3 bases and J by 5 bases, leaving 14 bases between them. With respect to this clonotype: The antigen is unknown.

Hyperthyroidism patients were newly diagnosed, had disease duration under 2 months, and were aged 18 to 65 years. It was uncontrolled infection, other autoimmune disease, pregnancy or lactation that excluded patients. RNA transcripts served as the template for amplifying TCR beta CDR3 regions. During a first-round RT-PCR of the TCR CDR3, the HTBI primer set was used. TCRdb processed the multiplex PCR reads anew with MiXCR; each CDR3 protein has one entry. Altogether about 420,000 distinct CDR3 sequences are present, about a sixth being singletons, with the ten largest covering about 14%. The chain links TRBV9 to TRBJ1-2, with no clear D. Material: blood. The sequence came from a woman aged 18-29 years with Graves' hyperthyroidism. The CDR3, as DNA: TGTGCCAGCAGCGCCAGGCAGTCTGGGTATGGCTACACCTTC. Protein sequence: CASSARQSGYGYTF.